The entry below describes one TCR beta chain. This clone has only a few counts. Its antigen has not been determined. Base qualities are not at hand, and no much larger clone is one base apart. At one collaborating source in Seattle, patients were enrolled during active infection and were followed longitudinally through the course of disease. Each collaborating institution followed its own protocols to collect whole blood in K2EDTA tubes. For TCRbeta analysis, collaborators shipped samples as frozen whole blood, isolated PBMCs, or DNA extracted from either of those sample types. These data are taken from a study of blood T cell repertoires in COVID-19 (dated by TCRdb to the early 2020s). About the full investigation: The collaborator samples originated in the United States, Italy and Spain and spanned the acute and convalescent phases of COVID-19. Where available, HLA class I and class II types were obtained from metadata supplied by the sample provider rather than from assay-based typing. Subjects who had been exposed to COVID-19, were actively infected with it, or had recovered from it provided the deeply sampled blood TCRbeta repertoires that made up the dataset. The material from the prospective study consisted of cDNA or gDNA derived from T cells, B-cell-depleted T cells, or PBMCs. Nearly every sample came with metadata listing a de-identified subject ID, COVID-19 status, age in years and sex. The samples were drawn from two sources: the first 160 participants of the ongoing ImmuneRACE study, and 1,200 or so subjects contributed by 6 global collaborators. The repertoires were released in a freely available public database meant as a resource for research on the immune response to SARS-CoV-2. Study-level results and caveats: The quantity of clinical and demographic metadata differed by source and by participant and was supplied without curation.

The CDR3 measures 12 amino acids from cysteine to phenylalanine. Only the CDR3 DNA is retained, 36 bases long and in frame from the first base. From a lookup of the germline V gene (reference sequence), CDR1 and CDR2 are SGHNT and YYREEE. V was cut back by 4 bases and J by 9 bases, leaving a gap of 11 bases between them. The immunoSEQ Assay, a bias-controlled multiplex PCR, was used to amplify TCRbeta CDR3 regions from genomic DNA. The study's processing was this. The number of nucleated cells in each sample was estimated from the amplification of reference gene primers within the assay. To quantify the absolute abundance of each unique TCRbeta CDR3 rearrangement, sequence reads were collapsed and filtered. For each sample, productive Simpson clonality was calculated by taking the square root of Simpson's diversity index across productive rearrangements. Sourced from immuneACCESS, this table was stored by TCRdb with only in-frame sequences that have V and J called. A share of the clones is absent; for the studies checked, an unresolved V gene accounts for under half, and the remainder has no known explanation. V, J and clone size derive from that table, while D and trimming were established from the DNA sequence. The sample includes around 150,000 clones, with less than 90% observed a single time. The top ten hold 8.5% to 9% of the sample.

The sequenced sample was peripheral blood. The TCR was taken from a man aged 25-45 years with COVID-19, enrolled during active disease. The chain was built from TRBV5-4 and TRBJ2-1, with an unclear D gene assignment. The DNA reads TGTGCCAGCAGCCACGCTAACAGTGAGCAGTTCTTC. It codes for CASSHANSEQFF.